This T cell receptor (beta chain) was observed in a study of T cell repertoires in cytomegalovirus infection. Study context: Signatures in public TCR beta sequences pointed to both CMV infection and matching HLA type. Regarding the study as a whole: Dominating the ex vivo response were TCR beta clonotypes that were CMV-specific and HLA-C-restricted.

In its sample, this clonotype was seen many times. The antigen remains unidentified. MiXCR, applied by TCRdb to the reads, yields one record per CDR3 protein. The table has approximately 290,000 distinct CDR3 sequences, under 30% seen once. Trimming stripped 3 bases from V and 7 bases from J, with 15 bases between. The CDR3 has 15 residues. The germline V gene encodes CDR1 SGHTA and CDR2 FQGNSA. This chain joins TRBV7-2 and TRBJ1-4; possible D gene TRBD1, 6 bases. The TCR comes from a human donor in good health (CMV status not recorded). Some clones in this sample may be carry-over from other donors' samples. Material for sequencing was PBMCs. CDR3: CASSFLFGGGEKLFF. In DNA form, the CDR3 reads TGTGCCAGCAGCTTCTTATTTGGGGGCGGTGAAAAACTGTTTTTT.